This is a list of T cell receptor beta chains from one sample in a study of blood T cell repertoires in COVID-19. TCRdb's copy holds only in-frame clones and misses some; the assay was immunoSEQ multiplex PCR. The data hold approximately 20,000 clones, with roughly 90% observed a single time. The sample was peripheral blood. Receptor source: a human donor in a cohort sampled during active COVID-19. Both conserved end residues are part of each CDR3. A D gene is named only where the DNA matches it firmly.

J gene | V gene | D gene | CDR3 protein
TRBJ1-1 | TRBV27 | - | CASSSLLPGAEAFF
TRBJ1-3 | TRBV18 | - | CASSPPTPDNRRNTIYF
TRBJ2-7 | TRBV3-1/TRBV3-2 | - | CASSFAPAPGPYEQYF
TRBJ1-6 | TRBV11-2 | TRBD1 | CASSPQTGDKSPLHF
TRBJ2-1 | TRBV11-3 | TRBD2 | CASSLGLAGTYNEQFF
TRBJ2-3 | TRBV12-5 | TRBD1 | CASGPGQGKTDTQYF
TRBJ1-4 | TRBV18 | TRBD1 | CASSPRDRVDEKLFF
TRBJ1-4 | TRBV9 | - | CASSVAQGSEKLFF
TRBJ1-2 | TRBV9 | - | CASSPDSNYGYTF
TRBJ1-1 | TRBV7-8 | - | CASSPALAPNTEAFF
TRBJ2-7 | TRBV4-2 | TRBD2 | CASSREPGLGDYEQYF
TRBJ1-3 | TRBV14 | - | CASSQWSSGNTIYF
TRBJ2-5 | TRBV7-3 | - | CASSLGLRETQYF
TRBJ2-7 | TRBV19 | TRBD1 | CASSIAGGLYEQYF
TRBJ1-3 | TRBV9 | - | CASSADPTGSFSSGNTIYF
TRBJ1-2 | TRBV29-1 | TRBD1 | CSVGRSTGSIGGYTF
TRBJ1-3 | TRBV9 | - | CASSVNSGNTIYF
TRBJ2-7 | TRBV6-5 | TRBD2 | CASTGGPPYEQYF
TRBJ2-7 | TRBV30 | - | CAWRPSMAGPIYEQYF
TRBJ2-1 | TRBV9 | TRBD2 | CASSVATRGGFNEQFF
TRBJ1-1 | TRBV4-1 | - | CASSSEARSLNTEAFF
TRBJ1-3 | TRBV4-1 | TRBD1 | CASSYDRGAGNTIYF
TRBJ1-5 | TRBV2 | TRBD1 | CASVSNRGLVDQPQHF
TRBJ2-1 | TRBV10-3 | TRBD1 | CAISRTVGQGSNEQFF
TRBJ1-4 | TRBV7-6 | - | CASSLTGVLGEKLFF
TRBJ2-1 | TRBV15 | TRBD2 | CATSQLAGGYNEQFF
TRBJ1-5 | TRBV2 | - | CASSEGAGVNQPQHF
TRBJ2-5 | TRBV12-3/TRBV12-4 | - | CASSLDQGETQYF
TRBJ2-5 | TRBV6-2/TRBV6-3 | - | CASSSIGGRYQETQYF
TRBJ2-1 | TRBV9 | - | CASSVAQTYNEQFF
TRBJ2-1 | TRBV6-6 | - | CASSSINKDSKQFF
TRBJ1-1 | TRBV29-1 | - | CSVVSGNTEAFF
TRBJ1-2 | TRBV7-9 | - | CASSPRQGYGYTF
TRBJ2-5 | TRBV6-5 | TRBD2 | CASRLAGKEETQYF
TRBJ1-1 | TRBV25-1 | - | CASSARGRMNTEAFF
TRBJ1-3 | TRBV5-1 | - | CASSLSDRPSGNTIYF
TRBJ1-2 | TRBV9 | - | CASSVDPRDKKGGYTF
TRBJ2-1 | TRBV27 | - | CASSLSRNNEQFF
TRBJ2-1 | TRBV29-1 | TRBD2 | CSVQRGYNEQFF
TRBJ2-1 | TRBV24-1 | - | CATSDVRRSDEQFF
TRBJ1-5 | TRBV2 | - | CASSERSDRDNQPQHF
TRBJ1-1 | TRBV6-2/TRBV6-3 | - | CASSYYSGVYVTEAFF
TRBJ2-1 | TRBV3-1/TRBV3-2 | - | CASSQGHYNEQFF
TRBJ2-7 | TRBV5-1 | TRBD1 | CASSLQGTRTGVSEQYF
TRBJ1-5 | TRBV11-2 | TRBD1 | CASSRTGKNQPQHF
TRBJ1-5 | TRBV5-6 | - | CASSLEQAQFRQPQHF
TRBJ2-7 | TRBV7-9 | - | CASSLVSHEQYF
TRBJ2-7 | TRBV13 | TRBD1 | CASSYSRPGQIYEQYF
TRBJ2-7 | TRBV7-2 | - | CASSSKGQYYEQYF